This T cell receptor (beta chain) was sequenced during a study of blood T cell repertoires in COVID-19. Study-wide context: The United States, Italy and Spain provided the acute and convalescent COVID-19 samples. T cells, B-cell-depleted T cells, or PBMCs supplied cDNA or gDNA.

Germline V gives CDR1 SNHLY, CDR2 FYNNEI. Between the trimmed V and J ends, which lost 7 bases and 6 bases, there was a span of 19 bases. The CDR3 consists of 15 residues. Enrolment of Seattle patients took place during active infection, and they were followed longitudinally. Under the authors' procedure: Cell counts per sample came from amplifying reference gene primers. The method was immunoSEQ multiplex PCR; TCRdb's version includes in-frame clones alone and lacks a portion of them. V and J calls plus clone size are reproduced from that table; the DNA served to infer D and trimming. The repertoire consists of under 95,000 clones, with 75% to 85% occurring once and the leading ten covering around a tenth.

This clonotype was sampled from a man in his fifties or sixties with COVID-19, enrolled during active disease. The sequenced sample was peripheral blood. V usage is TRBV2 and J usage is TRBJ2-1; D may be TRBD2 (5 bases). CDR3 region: CASMRDVGTSNEQFF. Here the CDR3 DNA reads TGTGCCAGCATGAGGGATGTCGGCACCTCCAATGAGCAGTTCTTC.